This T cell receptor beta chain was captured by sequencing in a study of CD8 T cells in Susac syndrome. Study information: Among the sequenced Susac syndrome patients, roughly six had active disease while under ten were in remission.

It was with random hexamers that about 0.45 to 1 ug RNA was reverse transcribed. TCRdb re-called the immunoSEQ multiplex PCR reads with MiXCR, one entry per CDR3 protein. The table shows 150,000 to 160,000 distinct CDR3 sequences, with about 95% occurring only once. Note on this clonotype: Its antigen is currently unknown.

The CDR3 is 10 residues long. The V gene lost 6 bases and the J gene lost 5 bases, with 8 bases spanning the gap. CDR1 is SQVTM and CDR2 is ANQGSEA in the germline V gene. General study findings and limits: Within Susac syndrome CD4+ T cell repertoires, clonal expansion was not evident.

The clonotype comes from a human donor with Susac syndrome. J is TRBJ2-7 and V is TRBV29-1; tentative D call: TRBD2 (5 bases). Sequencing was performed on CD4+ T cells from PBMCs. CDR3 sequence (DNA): TGCAGCGTGTTAGCGAACGAGCAGTACTTC. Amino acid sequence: CSVLANEQYF.